This T cell receptor (beta chain) was identified in a study of immune evolution from preneoplasia to lung adenocarcinoma. The study's findings and limits: Top clone share appeared to fall from AAH through AIS, MIA, adenocarcinoma. Normal lung had highest clonality; later lesions appeared denser, more diverse. KRAS-mutant nodules had the highest T cell clonality.

Patient tissue came from resections in Japan or China, 2014–2017. In regard to this clone: What it binds is unknown.

Assay used: immunoSEQ multiplex PCR; TCRdb lists only in-frame clones, some missing. This sample yields 39,000 or so clones, of which around 79% are seen a single time; approximately 4.6% belongs to the top ten. V trimming: 0 bases; J trimming: 4 bases; junction bases outside the gene matches: 9. CDR3 length: 17 amino acids. Germline V gene data show CDR1 as MGHRA and CDR2 as YSYEKL. The sample comprised FFPE invasive lung adenocarcinoma tissue. This clonotype was obtained from a person in their sixties or seventies with lung adenocarcinoma. This rearrangement joins TRBV4-1 to TRBJ2-7; 10 bases line up with TRBD2. The CDR3 DNA reads TGCGCCAGCAGCCAAGAGTGGCCTAGCGGGAGTTCTTACGAGCAGTACTTC. Protein sequence: CASSQEWPSGSSYEQYF.